Sequencing of this T cell receptor (beta chain) was carried out in a study of shared T cell receptors in the human thymus. TCRdb's copy holds only in-frame clones and misses some; the assay was immunoSEQ multiplex PCR. The sample contains about 500,000 clones, approximately 80% of which appear only once. Germline CDR1 reads MGHRA; CDR2 reads YSYEKL. Between the trimmed V and J ends, which lost 0 bases and 6 bases, there was a span of 5 bases. The length of the CDR3 is 12 residues. The same sample was also studied in work on human thymus T cells. That publication notes: The thymus was resected at corrective cardiac surgery. Thymic and blood repertoires showed apparently biased V and J gene usage.

The V gene is TRBV4-1, the J gene TRBJ1-2; D remains unclear. The receptor's source is a boy younger than two with a congenital heart defect. Sample: thymocytes. DNA for the CDR3: TGCGCCAGCAGCCAAGACGGGGATGGCTACACCTTC. Amino acids: CASSQDGDGYTF.